This T cell receptor beta chain was observed in a study of T cells after yellow fever vaccination. TCRdb re-called the 5' RACE reads through MiXCR, storing one row per CDR3 protein. This table has 250,000 to 400,000 distinct CDR3 sequences, around 4.5% appearing once. V was cut by 7 bases and J by 11 bases, with 20 bases left in between. Germline CDR1 reads SNHLY; CDR2 reads FYNNEI. CDR3 length: 13 residues. This TCR was sampled from a man aged 18 to 30 who received the YFV17D yellow fever vaccine. The sequenced sample was PBMCs, obtained 15 days after the yellow fever booster vaccination. This chain joins TRBV2 and TRBJ1-1; maybe TRBD1 (5 bases). Written as DNA, the CDR3 is TGTGCCAGCATCCCCGCCCGGGACGGGAGGGCTTTCTTT. Translated, it gives CASIPARDGRAFF.